This T cell receptor beta chain was obtained from a study of cytomegalovirus exposure and HLA in healthy donors. Study conclusions and caveats: It was reportedly the case that the classifier diagnosed cytomegalovirus status with high specificity and sensitivity. Immune exposure was documented only through CMV serostatus.

As regards this clone: Its antigen is currently unknown.

There are 13 residues in the CDR3. V lost 0 bases, J lost 2 bases, and 4 bases lay in between. The germline V gene has CDR1 SGHRS and CDR2 YFSETQ. PCR amplification relied on 60 Vbeta primers (plus 13 Jbeta primers). This table comes from immunoSEQ multiplex PCR, and its TCRdb copy is limited to in-frame clones, with some not included. The data contain roughly 76,000 clones, 86% of them seen just once; the ten biggest clones take up 2%. The source material was PBMCs. This TCR came from a woman under 40 in good health and CMV-seronegative. The chain uses TRBV5-1 and TRBJ2-3; no clear D. This chain's CDR3 is CASSLAFTDTQYF. Written as DNA, the CDR3 is TGCGCCAGCAGCTTGGCCTTCACAGATACGCAGTATTTT.